These 7 T cell receptor beta chains were all obtained from the same sample, sequenced in a study. From the RT-PCR reads, TCRdb called clonotypes with MiXCR, one entry per CDR3 protein. Of more than 550,000 distinct CDR3 sequences detected, over 12% appear once; the ten largest clones hold roughly 3.9%. The source material was memory CD4+ T cells from blood. The receptors come from a female donor in good health, serving as a healthy control.

V and J are TRBV3-1 and TRBJ2-1; 8 positions match TRBD2. This CDR3 region has 16 residues. Germline V gene data show CDR1 as LGHDT and CDR2 as YNNKEL (reference sequence). V trimming: 5 bases; J trimming: 2 bases; junction bases outside the gene matches: 8. In nucleotides, the CDR3 is TGTGCCAGCAGCGCCAGGTATAGCGGGGCCTACAATGAGCAGTTCTTC. This gives the protein CASSARYSGAYNEQFF.

A few counts support this clonotype. CDR3 bases: TGTGCCAGCAGTTACCTTGAAAGGGGGGACACCATATATTTT. Translating it yields CASSYLERGDTIYF. V and J are TRBV6-6 and TRBJ1-3, with TRBD1 as a possible D gene (6 bases). Germline CDR1 is MNHNY and CDR2 is SVGAGI (reference sequence). This CDR3 is built from 14 residues. V lost 2 bases, J lost 8 bases, and 13 bases lay in between.

This clonotype occurred many times. This chain links TRBV20-1 with TRBJ2-1; D is unclear. Trimming removed 0 bases from V and 0 bases from J, with 9 bases in between. The CDR3 extends over 15 amino acids. Germline V gene data show CDR1 as DFQATT and CDR2 as SNEGSKA (reference sequence). The CDR3 DNA is TGCAGTGCTAGAGATCCGGGTAGCTCCTACAATGAGCAGTTCTTC. Its protein is CSARDPGSSYNEQFF.

In this sample, this clonotype turned up a few times. The chain combines TRBV14 with TRBJ2-3; D uncertain. This CDR3 has 17 residues. The germline V and J ends were trimmed by 1 base and 1 base, with 15 bases remaining between them. In germline, CDR1 is SGHDN, CDR2 FVKESK. The CDR3 here is CASSQGLRALGTDTQYF. CDR3 nucleotides: TGTGCCAGCAGCCAAGGCCTTCGAGCGTTGGGCACAGATACGCAGTATTTT.

The rearrangement links TRBV6-6 to TRBJ1-5, with D unresolved. The CDR3 length is 15 residues. With 7 bases removed from V and 5 bases from J, the gap between germline ends came to 18 bases. Germline CDR1 reads MNHNY; CDR2 reads SVGAGI (reference sequence). CDR3 protein: CASILSTARDQPQHF. DNA of the CDR3: TGTGCCAGCATATTAAGTACCGCGAGGGATCAGCCCCAGCATTTT.

Details on this clonotype: This CDR3 fails to terminate in the conserved phenylalanine or tryptophan, so it likely reflects a read error. The chain combines TRBV5-1 with TRBJ2-4, with 7 bases fitting TRBD1. Per germline, CDR1 SGHRS and CDR2 YFSETQ. J lost 1 base, V lost 2 bases, and 3 bases had no gene match. This CDR3 is built from 15 residues. This CDR3 is CASSFEDRAKNIQYS. As DNA, the CDR3 is TGCGCCAGCAGCTTCGAGGACAGGGCCAAAAACATTCAGTACTCC.

The table lists this clonotype with a few counts. CDR3: CASSLGHGAGNTIYF. CDR3 DNA: TGTGCCAGCAGCTTAGGCCACGGAGCTGGAAACACCATATATTTT. The chain is built from TRBV7-6 and TRBJ1-3; the D is unclear. Germline V gives CDR1 SGHVS, CDR2 FNYEAQ. The V end lost 1 base, the J end lost 2 bases, and 9 bases lay between the germline ends. There are 15 residues in the CDR3.